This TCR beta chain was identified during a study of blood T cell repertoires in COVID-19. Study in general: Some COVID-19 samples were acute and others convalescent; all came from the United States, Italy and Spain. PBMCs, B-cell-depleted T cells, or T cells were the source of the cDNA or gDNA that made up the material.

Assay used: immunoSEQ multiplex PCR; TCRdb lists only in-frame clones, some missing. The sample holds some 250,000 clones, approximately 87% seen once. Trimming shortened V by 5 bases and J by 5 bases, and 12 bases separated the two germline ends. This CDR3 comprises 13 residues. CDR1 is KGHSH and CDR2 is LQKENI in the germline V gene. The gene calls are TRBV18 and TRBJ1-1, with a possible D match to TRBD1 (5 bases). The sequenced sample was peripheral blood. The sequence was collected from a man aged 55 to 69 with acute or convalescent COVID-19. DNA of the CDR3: TGTGCCAGCTCATCGGAACAGGAGACTGAAGCTTTCTTT. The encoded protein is CASSSEQETEAFF.